The rows below give T cell receptor beta chains drawn from one sample of a study of blood T cell repertoires in COVID-19. The protocol was immunoSEQ multiplex PCR, while the TCRdb copy is restricted to in-frame clones and leaves out a portion. The sample includes 200,000 to 250,000 clones, around 83% of them seen just once. The sequenced sample was peripheral blood. The receptors were gathered from a middle-aged man with active or convalescent COVID-19. Both conserved end residues are part of each CDR3. Fields, in order: V gene, CDR3 length, clone size, D gene, J gene, CDR3 protein, CDR3 DNA. D genes are given only for firm matches. Only some rows state a clone size, as once, few, many or a class for expanded clones.

>TRBV28|18|-|TRBD1|TRBJ1-4
CASSFSWLGQGDGEKLFF
TGTGCCAGCAGTTTCTCCTGGTTAGGACAGGGGGACGGTGAAAAACTGTTTTTT
>TRBV19|15|-|TRBD1|TRBJ2-7
CASSIGTGTGYEQYF
TGTGCCAGTAGTATAGGGACAGGGACTGGCTACGAGCAGTACTTC
>TRBV5-4|19|-|-|TRBJ2-6
CASSPAIGPTGSGANVLTF
TGTGCCAGCAGCCCAGCCATAGGCCCAACGGGCTCTGGGGCCAACGTCCTGACTTTC
>TRBV9|17|-|-|TRBJ2-1
CASSDYPEGPDYNWQFF
TGTGCCAGCAGCGACTACCCCGAGGGTCCCGATTACAATTGGCAGTTCTTC
>TRBV4-1|17|few|TRBD1|TRBJ1-2
CASSQVGTGGIPGGYTF
TGCGCCAGCAGCCAAGTGGGGACAGGGGGGATACCGGGTGGCTACACCTTC
>TRBV10-3|12|-|-|TRBJ1-4
CAIRAANEKLFF
TGTGCCATCAGGGCTGCTAATGAAAAACTGTTTTTT
>TRBV28|16|once|TRBD2|TRBJ2-7
CASTLGGSGSSYEQYF
TGTGCCAGCACCCTCGGGGGTAGCGGGAGCTCCTACGAGCAGTACTTC
>TRBV4-3|16|-|TRBD1|TRBJ2-1
CASSRYSGTGRLEQFF
TGCGCCAGCAGCCGCTACTCCGGGACAGGACGCCTCGAGCAGTTCTTC
>TRBV5-6|13|-|TRBD1|TRBJ1-2
CASSLDRGHRYTF
TGTGCCAGCAGCTTGGACAGGGGTCATCGCTACACCTTC
>TRBV5-5|16|-|-|TRBJ1-3
CASSPEQIFSGNTIYF
TGTGCCAGCAGCCCCGAACAAATTTTCTCTGGAAACACCATATATTTT
>TRBV3-1/TRBV3-2|14|-|-|TRBJ1-6
CASSQPGGGSPLHF
TGTGCCAGCAGCCAGCCGGGCGGGGGATCACCCCTCCACTTT
>TRBV18|13|-|-|TRBJ1-1
CASSPRGYTEAFF
TGTGCCAGCTCACCACGGGGCTACACTGAAGCTTTCTTT
>TRBV5-1|15|-|-|TRBJ2-7
CASSPRGVGSYEQYF
TGCGCCAGCAGCCCTCGGGGAGTGGGGTCCTACGAGCAGTACTTC
>TRBV28|16|-|TRBD1|TRBJ1-2
CASSFGGQGAVYGYTF
TGTGCCAGCAGTTTCGGGGGACAGGGAGCAGTCTATGGCTACACCTTC
>TRBV6-6|14|-|TRBD1|TRBJ2-7
CASSTGGLSYEQYF
TGTGCCAGCAGTACAGGGGGTTTGTCCTACGAGCAGTACTTC
>TRBV3-1/TRBV3-2|16|few|-|TRBJ1-4
CASSQDPQTRGEKLFF
TGTGCCAGCAGCCAAGACCCCCAGACACGGGGTGAAAAACTGTTTTTT
>TRBV5-1|14|-|-|TRBJ1-2
CASSTTLRDYGYTF
TGCGCCAGCAGCACGACCCTCCGGGACTATGGCTACACCTTC
>TRBV6-4|16|-|-|TRBJ2-4
CASSDSMGLAKNIQYF
TGTGCCAGCAGTGACTCGATGGGACTAGCCAAAAACATTCAGTACTTC
>TRBV7-3|15|-|TRBD2|TRBJ2-1
CASSGLAGGYNEQFF
TGTGCCAGCAGCGGACTAGCGGGAGGTTACAATGAGCAGTTCTTC
>TRBV9|18|few|TRBD1|TRBJ2-1
CASSVRTGGTLSYNEQFF
TGTGCCAGCAGCGTACGGACAGGGGGGACTCTCTCCTACAATGAGCAGTTCTTC
>TRBV5-1|15|once|-|TRBJ1-2
CASSPMGSPDYGYTF
TGCGCCAGCAGCCCGATGGGGAGTCCCGACTATGGCTACACCTTC